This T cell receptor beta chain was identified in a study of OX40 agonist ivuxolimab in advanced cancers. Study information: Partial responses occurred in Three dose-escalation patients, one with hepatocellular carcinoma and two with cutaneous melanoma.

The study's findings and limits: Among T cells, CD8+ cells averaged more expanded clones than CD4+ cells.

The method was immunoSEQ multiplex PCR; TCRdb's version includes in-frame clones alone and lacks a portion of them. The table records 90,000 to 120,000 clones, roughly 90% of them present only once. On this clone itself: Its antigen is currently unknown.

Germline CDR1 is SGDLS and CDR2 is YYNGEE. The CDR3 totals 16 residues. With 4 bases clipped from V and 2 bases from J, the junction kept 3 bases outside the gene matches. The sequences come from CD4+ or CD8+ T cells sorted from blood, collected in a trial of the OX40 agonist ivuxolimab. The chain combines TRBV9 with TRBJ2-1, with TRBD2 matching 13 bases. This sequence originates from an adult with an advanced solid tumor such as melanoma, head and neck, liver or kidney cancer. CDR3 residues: CASSLGTSGTYNEQFF. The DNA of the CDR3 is TGTGCCAGCAGCCTTGGGACTAGCGGGACCTACAATGAGCAGTTCTTC.